These 24 T cell receptor beta chains originate from one sample sequenced in a study of T cell repertoires in cytomegalovirus infection. TCRdb re-analysed the reads in MiXCR, keeping a single row per CDR3 protein. The sample carries roughly 720,000 distinct CDR3 sequences, under 40% recorded once. Sequenced input: PBMCs. Source of these receptors: a human donor in good health (CMV status not recorded). Some clones in this sample may be carry-over from other donors' samples.

The chain links TRBV28 to TRBJ1-2; TRBD1 matches at 7 bases. The junction had 11 bases not matched to a gene; V was cut back by 6 bases and J by 4 bases. Germline CDR1 MDHEN, CDR2 SYDVKM. The CDR3 contains 15 residues. The CDR3 region is CASRYPTGFAYGYTF. The CDR3 DNA reads as TGTGCCAGCAGGTACCCGACAGGGTTCGCCTATGGCTACACCTTC.

V and J are TRBV4-1 and TRBJ1-5; D perhaps matches TRBD1 (5 bases). With 0 bases removed from V and 5 bases from J, the gap between germline ends came to 11 bases. Per germline, CDR1 MGHRA and CDR2 YSYEKL. The CDR3 is 15 residues long. CDR3 nucleotides: TGCGCCAGCAGCCAAGACCCGGGGCTAGATCAGCCCCAGCATTTT. It translates to CASSQDPGLDQPQHF.

This clonotype has a handful of counts. The rearrangement joins TRBV10-3 to TRBJ2-3; TRBD1 matches at 7 bases. Germline CDR1 ENHRY, CDR2 SYGVKD. Trimming took 5 bases from V and 0 from J; bases not matched to a gene: 5. The CDR3 is 15 amino acids. Here the CDR3 DNA reads TGTGCCATCAGTAAGGGGGCCTCTAGCACAGATACGCAGTATTTT. This translates into CAISKGASSTDTQYF.

This chain joins TRBV7-9 and TRBJ2-1; TRBD1 is a possible D gene (5 bases). V was trimmed by 0 bases and J by 5 bases, leaving 11 bases between them. The length of the CDR3 is 15 residues. Per germline, CDR1 SEHNR and CDR2 FQNEAQ (reference sequence). The CDR3 nucleotides read TGTGCCAGCAGCTTAGCGACAGCTTTAAACAATGAGCAGTTCTTC. Residues: CASSLATALNNEQFF. Drawing the rest from reference TRBV7-9 and TRBJ2-1, the complete variable domain is DTGVSQNPRHKITKRGQNVTFRCDPISEHNRLYWYRQTLGQGPEFLTYFQNEAQLEKSRLLSDRFSAERPKGSFSTLEIQRTEQGDSAMYLCASSLATALNNEQFFGPGTRLTVL.

This clonotype was picked up many times. The rearrangement joins TRBV27 to TRBJ2-1; tentative D call: TRBD2 (5 bases). Germline V gene data show CDR1 as MNHEY and CDR2 as SMNVEV (reference sequence). The V end lost 7 bases, the J end lost 4 bases, and 11 bases lay between the germline ends. This CDR3 is 13 amino acids long. Written as DNA, the CDR3 is TGTGCCAGCACGGAGCGGCCTTACAATGAGCAGTTCTTC. Protein product: CASTERPYNEQFF.

This clonotype turned up a few times. V usage is TRBV20-1 and J usage is TRBJ2-1, with a weak D call TRBD2 (6 bases). With 3 bases removed from V and 6 bases from J, the gap between germline ends came to 18 bases. The CDR3 contains 15 residues. Germline V CDR1 and CDR2: DFQATT, SNEGSKA (reference sequence). The CDR3 DNA reads TGCAGTGCTAGCTCTAGCTGGCGGAGGGGCAATGAGCAGTTCTTC. Protein sequence: CSASSSWRRGNEQFF.

The chain has TRBV7-3 and TRBJ2-1, with 14 bases lining up with TRBD2. The CDR3 has 19 residues. Per germline, CDR1 SGHTA and CDR2 FQGTGA. The ends lost 4 bases at V and 3 bases at J; junction bases unmatched: 11. The CDR3 protein is CASSSIGLAGGLDYNEQFF. In DNA, the CDR3 is TGTGCCAGCAGCTCAATAGGACTAGCGGGGGGACTAGACTACAATGAGCAGTTCTTC.

At least ten counts were recorded for this clonotype. This chain joins TRBV7-9 and TRBJ1-1; D is ambiguous. V lost 2 bases and J lost 0, with 13 bases in between. The CDR3 runs to 16 residues. The germline gives CDR1 SEHNR, CDR2 FQNEAQ (reference sequence). The CDR3 region is CASSLIQAVMNTEAFF. As DNA, the CDR3 is TGTGCCAGCAGCTTAATCCAGGCGGTTATGAACACTGAAGCTTTCTTT.

The rearrangement uses TRBV29-1 and TRBJ2-2, with 8 positions matching TRBD2. Germline CDR1 is SQVTM and CDR2 is ANQGSEA. The J segment lost 2 bases and the V segment lost 5 bases, leaving 4 bases of the junction unmatched. CDR3 length equals 14 residues. The CDR3 is CSVSSGFNTGELFF. The DNA of the CDR3 is TGCAGCGTTTCTAGCGGGTTCAACACCGGGGAGCTGTTTTTT.

This sequence joins TRBV28 and TRBJ1-2; 9 bases match TRBD1. J lost 5 bases, V lost 2 bases, and 6 bases had no gene match. CDR1 MDHEN and CDR2 SYDVKM come from the germline V gene. The CDR3 runs to 15 residues. The CDR3 here is CASSLNRGRGYGYTF. In DNA form, the CDR3 reads TGTGCCAGCAGTTTAAACAGGGGGCGTGGATATGGCTACACCTTC.

The chain has TRBV12-3 or TRBV12-4 and TRBJ2-3, with 9 bases identical to TRBD2. The CDR3 runs 15 residues. V shed 3 bases, J shed 2 bases, and the junction held 3 bases outside the gene matches. The CDR3 here is CASSFGGGVTDTQYF. The CDR3 nucleotides read TGTGCCAGCAGTTTTGGCGGGGGGGTCACAGATACGCAGTATTTT.

This clonotype was seen many times. The chain links TRBV7-6 to TRBJ1-3; TRBD1 might be the D (5 bases). The CDR3 covers 14 residues. V was trimmed by 4 bases and J by 2 bases, leaving 9 bases between them. CDR1 and CDR2 (germline): SGHVS, FNYEAQ. In DNA, the CDR3 is TGTGCCAGCAGCTCCCAGGGCGCTGGAAACACCATATATTTT. This sequence encodes CASSSQGAGNTIYF.

The rearrangement joins TRBV6-5 to TRBJ1-1, with 8 bases that match TRBD1. Losses at the gene ends were 8 bases for V and 1 base for J; bases not matched to a gene: 6. Germline V CDR1 and CDR2: MNHEY, SVGAGI. CDR3 length equals 14 residues. The CDR3 loop reads CASGTGTGNTEAFF. The CDR3 nucleotides are TGTGCCAGCGGGACCGGGACAGGGAACACTGAAGCTTTCTTT.

This chain joins TRBV6-5 and TRBJ1-1; D is unresolved. The V end was cut by 5 bases, the J end by 0 bases, with 16 bases between. The CDR3 consists of 16 residues. In germline, CDR1 is MNHEY, CDR2 SVGAGI. CDR3 nucleotides: TGTGCCAGCAGTGGCGAACTCCATACAGTGAACACTGAAGCTTTCTTT. This encodes CASSGELHTVNTEAFF.

A word on this clonotype: A read error may produce the germline difference seen at one junction end. The chain has TRBV7-2 and TRBJ1-5; D remains unclear. This CDR3 comprises 13 residues. The V gene's germline CDR1 is SGHTA and CDR2 FQGNSA. DNA of the CDR3: TGTGCCAGAAGCCTCCTATTTAATCAGCCCAAGCATTTT. It is translated as CARSLLFNQPKHF.

This clonotype was detected only a few times. CDR3 coding DNA: TGTGCCAGCAGTCCCTACTTCGGGGGGGGCTACGAGCAGTACTTC. Encoded protein: CASSPYFGGGYEQYF. The chain combines TRBV27 with TRBJ2-7; 8 bases are shared with TRBD2. The length of the CDR3 is 15 residues. V lost 5 bases and J lost 3; bases outside the gene matches: 9. Per the germline V gene, CDR1 is MNHEY and CDR2 is SMNVEV (reference sequence).

The V call is TRBV28, the J call TRBJ2-1; 10 bases align to TRBD1. The CDR3 contains 14 residues. Germline lookup yields CDR1 MDHEN and CDR2 SYDVKM. The trim removed 7 bases at V and 8 bases at J, leaving 8 bases unmatched. In nucleotides, the CDR3 is TGTGCCAGCATCTCCCGGGACAGGGGTTATGAGCAGTTCTTC. It specifies CASISRDRGYEQFF. Variable domain in full (rest from reference TRBV28 and TRBJ2-1): DVKVTQSSRYLVKRTGEKVFLECVQDMDHENMFWYRQDPGLGLRLIYFSYDVKMKEKGDIPEGYSVSREKKERFSLILESASTNQTSMYLCASISRDRGYEQFFGPGTRLTVL.

As concerns this clonotype: At one end, the junction sequence differs from germline, possibly due to a read error. This chain uses TRBV20-1 with TRBJ1-2, with 7 bases identical to TRBD1. The CDR3 has 16 amino acids. Germline V lookup: CDR1 DFQATT, CDR2 SNEGSKA (reference sequence). CDR3 region: CSSRGGTGLQNYGYTF. CDR3 nucleotide sequence: TGCAGTTCTAGAGGGGGCACAGGGCTCCAAAACTATGGCTACACCTTC.

The chain employs TRBV4-1 and TRBJ2-1; a weak D match, TRBD2 (7 bases). Looked up from germline, CDR1 is MGHRA and CDR2 is YSYEKL. The CDR3 runs to 17 residues. Trimming took 2 bases from V and 1 from J, leaving 15 bases between them. CDR3 DNA sequence: TGCGCCAGCAGCCAATTTGGCGGGGGCAGTTCCTACAATGAGCAGTTCTTC. This translates into CASSQFGGGSSYNEQFF.

Points on this clonotype: At one of its ends the junction is not consistent with the germline gene, which may arise from a read error. The chain links TRBV7-8 to TRBJ1-1, with a possible D match to TRBD1 (6 bases). CDR3 length: 14 amino acids. In germline, CDR1 is SGHVS, CDR2 FQNEAQ. CDR3 region: CVSSVQGVLTEAFF. The DNA of the CDR3 is TGTGTCAGCAGCGTACAGGGCGTGCTGACTGAAGCTTTCTTT.

A note on this clonotype: The junction departs from germline at one end; a sequencing error may be responsible. The rearrangement links TRBV4-2 to TRBJ2-7, with D hard to call. Germline values: CDR1 LGHNA, CDR2 YNFKEQ. CDR3 length: 14 amino acids. The CDR3 DNA reads as TGTTCCAGCAGCCAAATAACGGATACGCACGAGCAGTACTTC. This encodes CSSSQITDTHEQYF.

The CDR3 coding sequence is TGTGCCAGCAGAGCCTCGGGACAAAGTGAAGCTTTCTTT. It yields the protein CASRASGQSEAFF. J is TRBJ1-1 and V is TRBV2, with a possible D match to TRBD1 (6 bases). V was trimmed by 6 bases and J by 7 bases, leaving 15 bases between them. The germline V gene encodes CDR1 SNHLY and CDR2 FYNNEI. The CDR3 spans 13 residues.

This clonotype turned up a few times. V gene TRBV6-2 or TRBV6-3 combines with J gene TRBJ2-7; D possibly corresponds to TRBD1 (6 bases). CDR3 length: 13 residues. Germline V CDR1 and CDR2: MNHEY, SVGEGT. The V and J ends lost 6 bases and 2 bases respectively, with 11 bases between them. CDR3 loop: CASRPGHPYEQYF. The CDR3 DNA reads as TGTGCCAGCAGACCGGGACACCCCTACGAGCAGTACTTC.

The table lists this clonotype with a few counts. This chain uses TRBV10-3 with TRBJ1-1; D uncertain. The germline V gene encodes CDR1 ENHRY and CDR2 SYGVKD. The CDR3 covers 10 residues. V shed 8 bases and J shed 7 bases, with 8 bases lying between them. CDR3 protein: CAIERSEAFF. In DNA form, the CDR3 reads TGTGCCATCGAGAGGAGTGAAGCTTTCTTT.